Listed below are T cell receptor beta chains from one sample, sequenced in a study of regulatory T cells in long-lasting Graves disease. TCRdb redid the calling of the multiplex PCR reads with MiXCR, one entry per CDR3 protein. The table shows 450,000 to 700,000 distinct CDR3 sequences, with about 13% occurring only once. These data were also reused for a study on T cells in Graves' hyperthyroidism and ophthalmopathy.

The sequenced sample was peripheral blood mononuclear cells (PBMCs), obtained at new diagnosis, from a patient treated with antithyroid drugs. The receptors here all came from a man between 25 and 39 years old with Graves disease. Both conserved end residues are part of each CDR3. Each record gives: J gene, D gene, V gene, clone size, CDR3 DNA, CDR3 protein. D genes are given only for firm matches. Clone size is stated in some rows and not others, as once, few, many or a class when expanded.

TRBJ1-2 - TRBV19 few TGTGCCAGTTTGAAGGGAGGGGACTATGGCTACACCTTC CASLKGGDYGYTF
TRBJ1-1 - TRBV27 once TGTGCCAGCAGTATCACAGGGCCGAACACTGAAGCTTTCTTT CASSITGPNTEAFF
TRBJ1-1 - TRBV5-6 - TGTGCCAGCAGCTTTAGAAGGGGGAAGTACACTGAAGCTTTCTTT CASSFRRGKYTEAFF
TRBJ2-5 - TRBV2 many TGTGCCAACGACAGGCGGGAGACCCAGTACTTC CANDRRETQYF
TRBJ1-3 - TRBV7-6 - TGTGCCAGCAGCTTAAAACAGGGATCCGACACCATATATTTT CASSLKQGSDTIYF
TRBJ1-4 - TRBV18 - TGTGCCAGCTCAACGGCGGGTGAAAAACTGTTTTTT CASSTAGEKLFF
TRBJ1-2 - TRBV20-1 few TGCAGTGCCCAGCAGGGGACCATTATTAACTATGGCTACACCTTC CSAQQGTIINYGYTF
TRBJ1-1 - TRBV11-1 many TGTGCCAGCAGGGACCGCGGGTATAACACTGAAGCTTTCTTT CASRDRGYNTEAFF
TRBJ2-7 - TRBV3-1 few TGTGCCAGCAGCTTGGGTAACAGGTTTTACGAGCAGTACTTC CASSLGNRFYEQYF
TRBJ2-2 - TRBV7-9 many TGTGCCAGCAGCTCTGACTCCGGATGGGGCGGGGAGCTGTTTTTT CASSSDSGWGGELFF
TRBJ2-5 - TRBV11-3 many TGTGCCAGCAGCTTAGGATACGGGAGTGAGACCCAGTACTTC CASSLGYGSETQYF
TRBJ2-2 - TRBV18 few TGTGCCAGCTCACCGGGACCAGGGATCACCGGGGAGCTGTTTTTT CASSPGPGITGELFF
TRBJ2-3 - TRBV6-2/TRBV6-3 once TGTGCCAGCAGTTACTCGATTTGGAAGGGGGAGACGCCCGACACAGATACGCAGTATTTT CASSYSIWKGETPDTDTQYF
TRBJ2-1 - TRBV7-2 many TGTGCCAGCAGCTCCTCTCGAGCGGGACATTGGAATGAGCAGTTCTTC CASSSSRAGHWNEQFF
TRBJ2-7 TRBD2 TRBV27 - TGTGCCAGCAGTCGCATAGCGGGGTACGAGCAGTACTTC CASSRIAGYEQYF
TRBJ2-7 - TRBV12-3/TRBV12-4 few TGTGCCAGCAGTTTCGACCCGGCCGAGCAGTACTTC CASSFDPAEQYF
TRBJ1-2 - TRBV11-2 - TGTGCCGGCAGATCGACCTCCACGGGGAACTATGGCTACACCTTC CAGRSTSTGNYGYTF
TRBJ2-1 - TRBV11-2 few TGTGCCAGCAGCCAAGCGCGCCCCTCCTACAATGAGCAGTTCTTC CASSQARPSYNEQFF
TRBJ2-5 - TRBV20-1 few TGCAGTGCTAGAGAACCCCGGGAGACCCAGTACTTC CSAREPRETQYF
TRBJ2-3 - TRBV5-6 - TGTGCCAGCAGCTTGGTCTCGGGCTTCACAGATACGCAGTATTTT CASSLVSGFTDTQYF
TRBJ1-1 - TRBV12-3/TRBV12-4 many TGTGCCAGCAAACGGCAGTTTCTGAGCACTGAAGCTTTCTTT CASKRQFLSTEAFF
TRBJ2-1 - TRBV13 - TGTGCCAGCAGCTTAGTGGGACTCAGGGGCGAGCAGTTCTTC CASSLVGLRGEQFF
TRBJ2-1 - TRBV7-2 - TGTGCCAGCAGGATGGGTAGGGGGAAAAGTTTTTACAATGAGCAGTTCTTC CASRMGRGKSFYNEQFF
TRBJ2-7 - TRBV11-2 many TGTGCCAGCAGCTTACGGTTATACGAGCAGTACTTC CASSLRLYEQYF